Listed below are T cell receptor beta chains from one sample, sequenced in a study of blood T cell repertoires in COVID-19. Here immunoSEQ multiplex PCR was the method, and the copy in TCRdb shows in-frame clones only, minus some. This repertoire shows a few hundred thousand clones, approximately 89% found once; its top ten account for roughly 2.9%. Material: PBMCs or T cells enriched from blood (not recorded which). Receptor source: a woman aged 50 to 60 who had been exposed to COVID-19. Both conserved end residues are part of each CDR3.

TRBV5-1,CASSLGADRVNEQFF
TRBV9,CASSVDSLNSYEQYF
TRBV6-5,CASSPNRAQGGYTF
TRBV5-1,CASSLLEPGQGPQYF
TRBV7-2,CASSLAGQRGRSYEQYF
TRBV5-6,CASNPTPGGSGRDEQFF
TRBV5-1,CASNPGGTNTGELFF
TRBV6-5,CASNDLVGETQYF
TRBV27,CASSLGRGGELFF
TRBV5-6,CASSLFGLADNQETQYF
TRBV30,CAWTSGTGSYEQYF
TRBV4-1,CASSQDQGAGLNTEAFF
TRBV5-6,CASSLLTPRAAGYTF
TRBV10-2,CASYEREDGYTF
TRBV4-1,CASSPHRDRGDGYTF
TRBV6-5,CASSYRDRGGYTF
TRBV7-9,CATGRGGYNEQFF
TRBV6-4,CASSDEPADTQYF
TRBV6-5,CASIVTGGEGYTF
TRBV18,CASSLSYRAGNQPQHF
TRBV6-5,CASSRPSDSYYGYTF
TRBV5-6,CASSPMGRVAVPGYEQYF
TRBV20-1,CSASKTDSYEQYF
TRBV5-1,CASSLAAAGLETQYF
TRBV19,CASSITTSGADTQYF
TRBV7-8,CASSYYRTGASYGYTF
TRBV4-1,CASSQGDSSSYNEQFF
TRBV20-1,CSARVSGTQYF
TRBV20-1,CSAGSRVGYTF
TRBV30,CAWSVKNTIYF
TRBV5-4,CASSPSGGYYEQYF
TRBV29-1,CSVGQGADQPQHF
TRBV19,CASMPPRGGATDTQYF
TRBV18,CASSPLQGSNSPLHF
TRBV19,CASSTSPGQVYGYTF
TRBV7-2,CASSLGGQGRGYTF
TRBV28,CASSQTQLSYEQYF
TRBV29-1,CSVTGERNTIYF
TRBV5-5,CASSNLKSSYNSPLHF
TRBV20-1,CSARDGRGQYF
TRBV5-4,CASSWGEGRRTDTQYF
TRBV10-3,CAISEGQLEQYF
TRBV3-1/TRBV3-2,CASSQLQLAGGEQFF
TRBV6-5,CASSYRVDQPQHF
TRBV5-1,CASGQTGGVETQYF
TRBV3-1/TRBV3-2,CASSQDTAGYYGYTF
TRBV4-1,CASSQLAGGSYEQYF